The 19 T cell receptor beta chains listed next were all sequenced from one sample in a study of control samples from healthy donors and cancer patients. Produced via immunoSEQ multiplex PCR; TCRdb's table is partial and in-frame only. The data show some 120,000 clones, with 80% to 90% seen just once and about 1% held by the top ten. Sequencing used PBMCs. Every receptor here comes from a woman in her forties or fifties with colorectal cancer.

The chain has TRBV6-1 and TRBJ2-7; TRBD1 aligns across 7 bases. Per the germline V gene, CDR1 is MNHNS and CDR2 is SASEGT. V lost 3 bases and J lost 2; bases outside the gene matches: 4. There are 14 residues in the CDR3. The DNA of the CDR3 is TGTGCCAGCAGTGATAGGGGACAGACCTACGAGCAGTACTTC. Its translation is CASSDRGQTYEQYF.

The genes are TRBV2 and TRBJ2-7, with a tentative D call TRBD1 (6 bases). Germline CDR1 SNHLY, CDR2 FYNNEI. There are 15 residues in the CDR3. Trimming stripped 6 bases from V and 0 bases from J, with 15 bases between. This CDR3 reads CASSIQGGISYEQYF. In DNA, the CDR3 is TGTGCCAGCAGCATACAGGGTGGGATCTCCTACGAGCAGTACTTC.

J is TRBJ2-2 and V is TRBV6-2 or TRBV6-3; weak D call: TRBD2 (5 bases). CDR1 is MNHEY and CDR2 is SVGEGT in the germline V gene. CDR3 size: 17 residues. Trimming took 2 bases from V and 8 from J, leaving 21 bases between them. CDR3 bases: TGTGCCAGCAGTTACCCTAGTTTGGGTAGCTGGAGGGGGGAGCTGTTTTTT. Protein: CASSYPSLGSWRGELFF.

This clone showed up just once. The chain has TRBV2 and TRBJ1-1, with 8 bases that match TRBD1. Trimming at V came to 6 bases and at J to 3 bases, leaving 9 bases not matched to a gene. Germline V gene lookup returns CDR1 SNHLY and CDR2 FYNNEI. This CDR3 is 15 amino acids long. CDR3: CASRPAGGLHTEAFF. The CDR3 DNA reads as TGTGCCAGCAGACCGGCAGGGGGCCTTCACACTGAAGCTTTCTTT.

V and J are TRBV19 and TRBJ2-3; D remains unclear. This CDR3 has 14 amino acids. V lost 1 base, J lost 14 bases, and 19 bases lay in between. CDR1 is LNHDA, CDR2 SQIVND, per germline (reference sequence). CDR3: CASSIAPDGINRYF. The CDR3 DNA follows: TGTGCCAGTAGTATAGCCCCGGATGGAATAAACAGGTATTTT.

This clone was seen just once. CDR3 nucleotide sequence: TGTGCCAGCAGCAAGAGGGGCGGACTAGATTACAATGAGCAGTTCTTC. As protein: CASSKRGGLDYNEQFF. This chain uses TRBV11-2 with TRBJ2-1; 7 bases map to TRBD2. The germline V gene has CDR1 SGHAT and CDR2 FQNNGV. The trim removed 5 bases at V and 4 bases at J, leaving 11 bases unmatched. This CDR3 is built from 16 residues.

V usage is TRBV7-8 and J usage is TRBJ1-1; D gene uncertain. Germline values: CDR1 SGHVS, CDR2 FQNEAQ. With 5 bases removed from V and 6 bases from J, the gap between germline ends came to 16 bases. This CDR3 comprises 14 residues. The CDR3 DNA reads TGTGCCAGCAGCCTAGGGCCGGCTATCTCTGAAGCTTTCTTT. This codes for CASSLGPAISEAFF.

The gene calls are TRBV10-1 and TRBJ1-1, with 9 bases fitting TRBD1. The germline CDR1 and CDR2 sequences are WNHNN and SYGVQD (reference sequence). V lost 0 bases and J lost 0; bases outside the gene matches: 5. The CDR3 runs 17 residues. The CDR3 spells CASSESTGGRMNTEAFF. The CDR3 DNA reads TGCGCCAGCAGTGAGTCTACAGGGGGCCGCATGAACACTGAAGCTTTCTTT.

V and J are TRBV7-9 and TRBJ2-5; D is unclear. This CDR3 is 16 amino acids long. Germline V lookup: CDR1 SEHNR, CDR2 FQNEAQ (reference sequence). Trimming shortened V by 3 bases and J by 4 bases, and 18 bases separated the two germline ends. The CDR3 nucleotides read TGTGCCAGCAGCTTGGGGTTAGCCCAGGATGGAGAGACCCAGTACTTC. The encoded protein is CASSLGLAQDGETQYF.

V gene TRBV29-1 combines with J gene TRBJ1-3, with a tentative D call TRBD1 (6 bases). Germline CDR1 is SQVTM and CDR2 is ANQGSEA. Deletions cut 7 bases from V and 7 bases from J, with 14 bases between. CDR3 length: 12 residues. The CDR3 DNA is TGCAGCGCCCTAACAGGGCCGAACACCATATATTTT. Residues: CSALTGPNTIYF.

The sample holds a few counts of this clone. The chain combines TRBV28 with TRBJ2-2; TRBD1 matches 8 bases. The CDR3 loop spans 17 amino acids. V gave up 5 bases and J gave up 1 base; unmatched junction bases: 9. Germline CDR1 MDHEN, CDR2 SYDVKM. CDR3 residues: CASSTPRGTGNTGELFF. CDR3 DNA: TGTGCCAGCAGTACTCCACGTGGGACAGGGAACACCGGGGAGCTGTTTTTT.

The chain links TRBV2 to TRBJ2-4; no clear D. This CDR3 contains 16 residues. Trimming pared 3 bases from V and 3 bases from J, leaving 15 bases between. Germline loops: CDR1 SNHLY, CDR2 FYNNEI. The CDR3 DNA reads TGTGCCAGCAGTGATTTGGTCAGGACGGTCAAAAACATTCAGTACTTC. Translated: CASSDLVRTVKNIQYF.

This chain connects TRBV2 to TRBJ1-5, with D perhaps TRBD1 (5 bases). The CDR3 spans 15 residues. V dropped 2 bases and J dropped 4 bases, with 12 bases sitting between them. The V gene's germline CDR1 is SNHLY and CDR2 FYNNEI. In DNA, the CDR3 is TGTGCCAGCAGTGAAATTAGGACAATAAATCAGCCCCAGCATTTT. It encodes CASSEIRTINQPQHF.

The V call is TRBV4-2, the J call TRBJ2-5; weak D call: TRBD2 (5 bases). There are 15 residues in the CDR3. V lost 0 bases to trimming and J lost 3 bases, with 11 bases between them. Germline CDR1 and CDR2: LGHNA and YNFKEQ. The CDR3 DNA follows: TGTGCCAGCAGCCAAGATCTGCTAGCTAAAGAGACCCAGTACTTC. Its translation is CASSQDLLAKETQYF.

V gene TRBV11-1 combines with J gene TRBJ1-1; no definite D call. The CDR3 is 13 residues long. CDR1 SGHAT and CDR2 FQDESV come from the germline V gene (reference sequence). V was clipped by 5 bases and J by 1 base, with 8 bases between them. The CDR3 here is CASSQGRNTEAFF. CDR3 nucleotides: TGTGCCAGCAGCCAAGGGAGGAACACTGAAGCTTTCTTT.

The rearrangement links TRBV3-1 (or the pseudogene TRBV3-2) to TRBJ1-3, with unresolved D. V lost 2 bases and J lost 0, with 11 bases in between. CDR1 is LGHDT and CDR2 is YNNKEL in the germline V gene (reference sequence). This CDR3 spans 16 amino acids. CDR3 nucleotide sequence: TGTGCCAGCAGCCAATTAGGACTGATCTCTGGAAACACCATATATTTT. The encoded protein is CASSQLGLISGNTIYF.

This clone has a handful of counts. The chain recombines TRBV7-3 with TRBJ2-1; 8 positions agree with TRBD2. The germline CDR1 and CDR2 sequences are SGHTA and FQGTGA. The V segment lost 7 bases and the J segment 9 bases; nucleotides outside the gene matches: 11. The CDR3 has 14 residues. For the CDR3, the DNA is TGTGCCAGCACCCCCGGGGGGGCTAATGGTGAGCAGTTCTTC. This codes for CASTPGGANGEQFF.

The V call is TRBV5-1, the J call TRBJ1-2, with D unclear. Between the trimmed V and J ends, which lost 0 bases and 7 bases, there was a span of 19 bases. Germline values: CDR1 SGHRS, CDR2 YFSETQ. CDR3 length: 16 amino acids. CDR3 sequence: CASSLAGGAGEFGYTF. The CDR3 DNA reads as TGCGCCAGCAGCTTGGCCGGTGGTGCCGGGGAGTTTGGCTACACCTTC.

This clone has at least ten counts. The CDR3 protein is CASSGDPGITEAFF. The CDR3 DNA is TGTGCCAGCAGCGGGGATCCAGGGATCACTGAAGCTTTCTTT. The V call is TRBV5-6, the J call TRBJ1-1, with TRBD1 as a possible D gene (5 bases). CDR1 and CDR2 from the germline V gene are SGHDT and YYEEEE. Trimming shortened V by 4 bases and J by 4 bases, and 14 bases separated the two germline ends. The CDR3 loop spans 14 amino acids. Full variable domain (remainder filled in from reference TRBV5-6 and TRBJ1-1): DAGVTQSPTHLIKTRGQQVTLRCSPKSGHDTVSWYQQALGQGPQFIFQYYEEEERQRGNFPDRFSGHQFPNYSSELNVNALLLGDSALYLCASSGDPGITEAFFGQGTRLTVV.